This paragraph covers one T cell receptor beta chain sequence. The target antigen is unknown. Then a second PCR, running roughly 6 to 11 cycles, was carried out with a sample-barcoded 5' primer and a J-beta primer mix. The template-switch adaptor, which had 12 random nucleotides, put a tag on each cDNA molecule. TCRdb reanalysed the 5' RACE reads using MiXCR and keeps one entry per CDR3 protein. The sample records more than 800,000 distinct CDR3 sequences, around 28% being singletons. Healthy Caucasian individuals from Russia aged 6 to 90 served as donors. The data belong to a study of blood T cells in healthy people across ages. Study-wide background: Template switching retrieved approximately one barcoded beta molecule for each two T cells.

Findings of the study overall: Diversity was estimated from one million T cells, and these estimates were considered underestimates.

V was shortened by 3 bases and J by 1 base, with 7 bases between the two germline ends. Germline assignment: CDR1 LGHDT and CDR2 YNNKEL (reference sequence). CDR3 length: 14 residues. The chain combines TRBV3-1 with TRBJ1-5; no firm D call. This receptor was taken from a woman older than 75 in good health. The sequenced sample consisted of blood. CDR3 loop: CASSHWVSNQPQHF. In DNA, the CDR3 is TGTGCCAGCAGCCACTGGGTGAGCAATCAGCCCCAGCATTTT.